The rows below give T cell receptor beta chains drawn from one sample of a study. One entry per CDR3 protein, called by TCRdb with MiXCR from the RT-PCR reads. The sample shows approximately 720,000 distinct CDR3 sequences, more than 13% of them seen only once. The sample was memory CD4+ T cells from blood. These receptors all come from a female donor in good health, serving as a healthy control. CDR3s include the opening cysteine and the closing phenylalanine or tryptophan. The order of the fields is V gene, CDR3 length, D gene, clone size, J gene, CDR3 DNA, CDR3 protein. A D gene is named only where the DNA matches it firmly. Clone size, where shown, is once, few, many, or a class for clones that have expanded.

v_gene: TRBV9
len: 17
d_gene: -
abundance: many
j_gene: TRBJ1-2
CDR3nt: TGTGCCAGCAGCCCCCATGGCGGGGACCGTCGCAACTATGGCTACACCTTC
CDR3aa: CASSPHGGDRRNYGYTF

v_gene: TRBV29-1
len: 14
d_gene: -
abundance: -
j_gene: TRBJ2-3
CDR3nt: TGCAGCGTTGGTGGGGGACATAGCACAGATACGCAGTATTTT
CDR3aa: CSVGGGHSTDTQYF

v_gene: TRBV9
len: 14
d_gene: -
abundance: -
j_gene: TRBJ1-5
CDR3nt: TGTGCCAGCAGCGTCCGTCCGGATTCTCAGCCCCAGCATTTT
CDR3aa: CASSVRPDSQPQHF

v_gene: TRBV20-1
len: 12
d_gene: -
abundance: few
j_gene: TRBJ2-7
CDR3nt: TGCAGTGCTCCTGAGCGGACGGGGGAGCAGTACTTC
CDR3aa: CSAPERTGEQYF

v_gene: TRBV10-3
len: 12
d_gene: TRBD1
abundance: -
j_gene: TRBJ1-2
CDR3nt: TGTGCCATCAGGGGGACAGGGAATGGCTACACCTTC
CDR3aa: CAIRGTGNGYTF

v_gene: TRBV9
len: 17
d_gene: -
abundance: -
j_gene: TRBJ2-1
CDR3nt: TGTGCCAGCAGCGTAGCAGGGGATAGCGGGCCTTACAATGAGCAGTTCTTC
CDR3aa: CASSVAGDSGPYNEQFF

v_gene: TRBV6-6
len: 14
d_gene: -
abundance: -
j_gene: TRBJ1-1
CDR3nt: TGTGCCAGCAGTTACTCAACAGTAAACACTGAAGCTTTCTTT
CDR3aa: CASSYSTVNTEAFF

v_gene: TRBV6-5
len: 13
d_gene: -
abundance: many
j_gene: TRBJ2-5
CDR3nt: TGTGCCAGCACCCAGGCAGGACAAGAGACCCAGTACTTC
CDR3aa: CASTQAGQETQYF

v_gene: TRBV7-2
len: 15
d_gene: -
abundance: -
j_gene: TRBJ2-5
CDR3nt: TGTGCCAGCAGCTTTAACGCTGGGGGGCAAGAGACCCAGTACTTC
CDR3aa: CASSFNAGGQETQYF

v_gene: TRBV20-1
len: 14
d_gene: -
abundance: many
j_gene: TRBJ2-3
CDR3nt: TGCAGTGCTACTAGTCCGGGGGCCGTGAATACGCAGTATTTT
CDR3aa: CSATSPGAVNTQYF

v_gene: TRBV20-1
len: 18
d_gene: TRBD2
abundance: many
j_gene: TRBJ2-7
CDR3nt: TGCAGTGCTAAGACGATTTACCTCGGACTAGCGGGAGAGGTCGAGCAGTACTTC
CDR3aa: CSAKTIYLGLAGEVEQYF

v_gene: TRBV15
len: 14
d_gene: -
abundance: many
j_gene: TRBJ2-2
CDR3nt: TGTGCCACCAGCTCCATGGTCCTCACCGGGGAGCTGTTTTTT
CDR3aa: CATSSMVLTGELFF

v_gene: TRBV30
len: 16
d_gene: -
abundance: -
j_gene: TRBJ2-7
CDR3nt: TGTGCCTGGAGTTCTCGATCGGGACTCCGCTCCTACGAGCAGTACTTC
CDR3aa: CAWSSRSGLRSYEQYF

v_gene: TRBV12-3/TRBV12-4
len: 15
d_gene: TRBD1
abundance: -
j_gene: TRBJ1-4
CDR3nt: TGTGCCAGCAGTTTAAGGACAGGGGGCGGTGAAAAACTGTTTTTT
CDR3aa: CASSLRTGGGEKLFF

v_gene: TRBV7-9
len: 13
d_gene: -
abundance: -
j_gene: TRBJ2-1
CDR3nt: TGTGCCAGCGGAAGGGAAGCGACCAATGAGCAGTTCTTC
CDR3aa: CASGREATNEQFF

v_gene: TRBV5-1
len: 15
d_gene: -
abundance: many
j_gene: TRBJ2-5
CDR3nt: TGCGCCAGCAGCTTGGGAGGGCCTTCCCGGGAGACCCAGTACTTC
CDR3aa: CASSLGGPSRETQYF

v_gene: TRBV5-4
len: 15
d_gene: TRBD2
abundance: -
j_gene: TRBJ2-7
CDR3nt: TGTGCCAGCAGCCAACGGACTAGCGGAAACTACGAGCAGTACTTC
CDR3aa: CASSQRTSGNYEQYF

v_gene: TRBV5-1
len: 13
d_gene: -
abundance: -
j_gene: TRBJ2-1
CDR3nt: TGCGCCAGCAGCTTGGCCCCGGAGGATGAGCAGTTCTTC
CDR3aa: CASSLAPEDEQFF

v_gene: TRBV7-9
len: 16
d_gene: TRBD2
abundance: many
j_gene: TRBJ2-3
CDR3nt: TGTGCCAGCAGCTTAGCGCTAGCGGGAGGGACAGATACGCAGTATTTT
CDR3aa: CASSLALAGGTDTQYF

v_gene: TRBV28
len: 14
d_gene: -
abundance: -
j_gene: TRBJ2-1
CDR3nt: TGTGCCAGCAGTTCACCACAGGGTAGGAATGAGCAGTTCTTC
CDR3aa: CASSSPQGRNEQFF

v_gene: TRBV5-6
len: 11
d_gene: -
abundance: many
j_gene: TRBJ2-5
CDR3nt: TGTGCCAGCAACAGATTAGAGACCCAGTACTTC
CDR3aa: CASNRLETQYF

v_gene: TRBV5-6
len: 18
d_gene: TRBD2
abundance: few
j_gene: TRBJ2-5
CDR3nt: TGTGCCAGCAGCGAGGGGCGCCTGGCGGGAGGTTTGAGGGAGACCCAGTACTTC
CDR3aa: CASSEGRLAGGLRETQYF

v_gene: TRBV12-3/TRBV12-4
len: 13
d_gene: -
abundance: -
j_gene: TRBJ2-7
CDR3nt: TGTGCCAGCAGTTCAGAGACAGCCTACGAGCAGTACTTC
CDR3aa: CASSSETAYEQYF

v_gene: TRBV27
len: 14
d_gene: -
abundance: many
j_gene: TRBJ1-5
CDR3nt: TGTGCCAGCAGTTTAGGAGGGCGCAATCAGCCCCAGCATTTT
CDR3aa: CASSLGGRNQPQHF

v_gene: TRBV5-6
len: 15
d_gene: TRBD1
abundance: many
j_gene: TRBJ2-5
CDR3nt: TGTGCCAGCAGCCCTAGGGGGACAGGGGTAGAGACCCAGTACTTC
CDR3aa: CASSPRGTGVETQYF

v_gene: TRBV29-1
len: 16
d_gene: TRBD1
abundance: -
j_gene: TRBJ1-2
CDR3nt: TGCAGCGTCGATACGGGACAGGGGGCGCTGGGCGCTGGCTACACCTTC
CDR3aa: CSVDTGQGALGAGYTF

v_gene: TRBV7-2
len: 15
d_gene: TRBD1
abundance: many
j_gene: TRBJ2-7
CDR3nt: TGTGCCAGCAGCTTAGTAGGGACAGGGGGGTACGAGCAGTACTTC
CDR3aa: CASSLVGTGGYEQYF

v_gene: TRBV18
len: 16
d_gene: TRBD2
abundance: -
j_gene: TRBJ2-1
CDR3nt: TGTGCCAGCTCACCAAGCGGGAGGGCACCCTACAATGAGCAGTTCTTC
CDR3aa: CASSPSGRAPYNEQFF

v_gene: TRBV6-6
len: 12
d_gene: -
abundance: -
j_gene: TRBJ2-7
CDR3nt: TGTGCCAGCAGTAAAGACAGAATAGGGCAGTACTTC
CDR3aa: CASSKDRIGQYF

v_gene: TRBV7-3
len: 16
d_gene: -
abundance: -
j_gene: TRBJ2-3
CDR3nt: TGTGCCAGCAGCCTACGGGTGGATCTTAGCACAGATACGCAGTATTTT
CDR3aa: CASSLRVDLSTDTQYF

v_gene: TRBV20-1
len: 14
d_gene: TRBD2
abundance: many
j_gene: TRBJ2-5
CDR3nt: TGCAGTGCCCAGACTAGCGGGAGGCTGGAGACCCAGTACTTC
CDR3aa: CSAQTSGRLETQYF

v_gene: TRBV4-1
len: 15
d_gene: -
abundance: many
j_gene: TRBJ2-1
CDR3nt: TGCGCCAGCAGCCAGTCCGTCGGGGTTAGGCATGAGCAGTTCTTC
CDR3aa: CASSQSVGVRHEQFF

v_gene: TRBV7-8
len: 13
d_gene: TRBD1
abundance: -
j_gene: TRBJ1-1
CDR3nt: TGTGCCAGCAGCCTGGACAGGGAGACTGAAGCTTTCTTT
CDR3aa: CASSLDRETEAFF

v_gene: TRBV3-1
len: 16
d_gene: -
abundance: -
j_gene: TRBJ2-7
CDR3nt: TGTGCCAGCAGCCAAGATACACTCCGGGGCTCCTACGAGCAGTACTTC
CDR3aa: CASSQDTLRGSYEQYF

v_gene: TRBV7-2
len: 16
d_gene: -
abundance: many
j_gene: TRBJ1-6
CDR3nt: TGTGCCAGCAGCTTAGCGACAGGTAGCGCGATCGGGCCCCTCCACTTT
CDR3aa: CASSLATGSAIGPLHF

v_gene: TRBV27
len: 14
d_gene: -
abundance: -
j_gene: TRBJ1-1
CDR3nt: TGTGCCAGCAGACCGACACGGGGGTTCACTGAAGCTTTCTTT
CDR3aa: CASRPTRGFTEAFF

v_gene: TRBV7-8
len: 14
d_gene: TRBD2
abundance: few
j_gene: TRBJ2-7
CDR3nt: TGTGCCAGCAGCTCAGCGGGACTAGCTGTCGAGCAGTACTTC
CDR3aa: CASSSAGLAVEQYF

v_gene: TRBV20-1
len: 16
d_gene: TRBD2
abundance: -
j_gene: TRBJ2-1
CDR3nt: TGCAGTGCTAGACTCCCACTAGCGGGCACCTACAATGAGCAGTTCTTC
CDR3aa: CSARLPLAGTYNEQFF

v_gene: TRBV5-5
len: 16
d_gene: -
abundance: -
j_gene: TRBJ1-5
CDR3nt: TGTGCCAGCAGCTTGGGTTCAGGGGCTTCCAATCAGCCCCAGCATTTT
CDR3aa: CASSLGSGASNQPQHF

v_gene: TRBV9
len: 15
d_gene: TRBD2
abundance: few
j_gene: TRBJ2-2
CDR3nt: TGTGCCAGCGGAGCGGGAGGACCAAACACCGGGGAGCTGTTTTTT
CDR3aa: CASGAGGPNTGELFF

v_gene: TRBV10-3
len: 14
d_gene: -
abundance: -
j_gene: TRBJ1-1
CDR3nt: TGTGCCATCAGCCCGAGGGGGGACGGGACTGAAGCTTTCTTT
CDR3aa: CAISPRGDGTEAFF

v_gene: TRBV6-2/TRBV6-3
len: 14
d_gene: -
abundance: -
j_gene: TRBJ1-2
CDR3nt: TGTGCCAGCAGCCCAGGGGTATTTTCGTATGGCTACACCTTC
CDR3aa: CASSPGVFSYGYTF

v_gene: TRBV6-1
len: 19
d_gene: -
abundance: -
j_gene: TRBJ2-1
CDR3nt: TGTGCCAGCAGGCCAGGGCCCCCGTCCCTAGGTCGCCCCTACAATGAGCAGTTCTTC
CDR3aa: CASRPGPPSLGRPYNEQFF

v_gene: TRBV20-1
len: 15
d_gene: -
abundance: many
j_gene: TRBJ2-4
CDR3nt: TGCAGTGCTAGAGGAGGTTCAGACACAAAAAACATTCAGTACTTC
CDR3aa: CSARGGSDTKNIQYF

v_gene: TRBV20-1
len: 13
d_gene: -
abundance: few
j_gene: TRBJ2-1
CDR3nt: TGCAGTGCTAGAGCTGGCTCCTACAATGAGCAGTTCTTC
CDR3aa: CSARAGSYNEQFF

v_gene: TRBV6-5
len: 13
d_gene: TRBD1
abundance: -
j_gene: TRBJ1-1
CDR3nt: TGTGCCAGCAGCCGTCACCGGGACAGTGAAGCTTTCTTT
CDR3aa: CASSRHRDSEAFF

v_gene: TRBV5-5
len: 15
d_gene: TRBD2
abundance: many
j_gene: TRBJ2-7
CDR3nt: TGTGCCAGCAGCTTGTTTAGCGGGACCCTCTACGAGCAGTACTTC
CDR3aa: CASSLFSGTLYEQYF

v_gene: TRBV21-1
len: 12
d_gene: -
abundance: many
j_gene: TRBJ1-2
CDR3nt: TGTGCCAGCAGCAAATCATGCTATGGCTACACCTTC
CDR3aa: CASSKSCYGYTF

v_gene: TRBV5-1
len: 16
d_gene: TRBD2
abundance: -
j_gene: TRBJ2-3
CDR3nt: TGCGCCAGCGGCTACCTAGCGGGAGGGCGGACAGATACGCAGTATTTT
CDR3aa: CASGYLAGGRTDTQYF

v_gene: TRBV20-1
len: 12
d_gene: -
abundance: few
j_gene: TRBJ1-2
CDR3nt: TGCAGTGGCCTAAGGGGCGCATATGGCTACACCTTC
CDR3aa: CSGLRGAYGYTF

v_gene: TRBV5-1
len: 15
d_gene: TRBD1
abundance: many
j_gene: TRBJ2-7
CDR3nt: TGCGCCAGCAGCTTAGGGGACAGCAATACTTACGAGCAGTACTTC
CDR3aa: CASSLGDSNTYEQYF

v_gene: TRBV6-8
len: 14
d_gene: TRBD1
abundance: few
j_gene: TRBJ2-7
CDR3nt: TGTGCCAGCAGTTACCGGGACAGGGAGGACGAGCAGTACTTC
CDR3aa: CASSYRDREDEQYF

v_gene: TRBV12-3/TRBV12-4
len: 12
d_gene: -
abundance: many
j_gene: TRBJ1-6
CDR3nt: TGTGCCAGCAGTTCTGTAAATTCACCCCTCCACTTT
CDR3aa: CASSSVNSPLHF

v_gene: TRBV18
len: 16
d_gene: TRBD1
abundance: -
j_gene: TRBJ2-5
CDR3nt: TGTGCCAGCTCACGGAGTCCGGGACAGGGGGGAGAGACCCAGTACTTC
CDR3aa: CASSRSPGQGGETQYF

v_gene: TRBV28
len: 15
d_gene: TRBD1
abundance: -
j_gene: TRBJ2-1
CDR3nt: TGTGCCAGCAGAGCTGGGACAGGGCAAAGCAATGAGCAGTTCTTC
CDR3aa: CASRAGTGQSNEQFF

v_gene: TRBV6-6
len: 15
d_gene: -
abundance: few
j_gene: TRBJ2-1
CDR3nt: TGTGCCAGCAGTTACGAGGGGACCTCCTACAATGAGCAGTTCTTC
CDR3aa: CASSYEGTSYNEQFF